The 32 T cell receptor beta chains given below trace back to one sample, sequenced in a study of blood T cell repertoires in COVID-19. Libraries were prepared by immunoSEQ multiplex PCR; TCRdb keeps only in-frame clonotypes and omits some of them. The sample has a few hundred thousand clones, 75% to 90% seen once. Sequenced sample: PBMCs or T cells enriched from blood (not recorded which). These receptors originate from a man aged 25-40 years who had recovered from COVID-19.

The V call is TRBV7-3, the J call TRBJ1-1; TRBD1 matches 9 bases. V was clipped by 5 bases and J by 4 bases; unmatched bases: 14. CDR3 length: 17 amino acids. Germline values: CDR1 SGHTA, CDR2 FQGTGA. The DNA of the CDR3 is TGTGCCAGCAGCCCGGGGACAGGGAGGGAGTATGGCACTGAAGCTTTCTTT. This encodes CASSPGTGREYGTEAFF. Combining the CDR3 with reference TRBV7-3 and TRBJ1-1 gives the whole variable domain GAGVSQTPSNKVTEKGKYVELRCDPISGHTALYWYRQSLGQGPEFLIYFQGTGAADDSGLPNDRFFAVRPEGSVSTLKIQRTERGDSAVYLCASSPGTGREYGTEAFFGQGTRLTVV.

Of note for this clone: At the DNA level, this CDR3 is encoded by other sequences in the same sample as well. This chain joins TRBV9 and TRBJ2-7, with a weak D call TRBD1 (5 bases). The V gene's germline CDR1 is SGDLS and CDR2 YYNGEE. This CDR3 is 14 amino acids long. The V end lost 3 bases, the J end lost 4 bases, and 14 bases lay between the germline ends. CDR3: CASSAQGQGYEQYF. In DNA form, the CDR3 reads TGTGCCAGCAGCGCTCAAGGGCAGGGATACGAGCAGTACTTC.

A remark on this clone: At one end, the junction sequence differs from germline, possibly due to a read error. This chain joins TRBV5-1 and TRBJ1-2; D possibly corresponds to TRBD1 (6 bases). CDR1 and CDR2 (germline): SGHRS, YFSETQ. This CDR3 contains 13 residues. The CDR3 spells CASRKNRDARWVF. CDR3 bases: TGCGCCAGCCGAAAAAACAGGGATGCGAGGTGGGTCTTC.

The J gene is TRBJ2-3, the V gene TRBV4-1, with TRBD1 matching 8 bases. Unmatched junction bases numbered 10, after V lost 8 bases and J lost 3 bases. From germline, CDR1 is MGHRA and CDR2 YSYEKL. The CDR3 covers 15 residues. CDR3 amino acids: CASGGTGLITDTQYF. In nucleotides, the CDR3 is TGCGCCAGCGGGGGGACAGGATTGATTACAGATACGCAGTATTTT.

The V call is TRBV6-1, the J call TRBJ2-7, with 7 bases matching TRBD2. J lost 0 bases, V lost 3 bases, and 2 bases had no gene match. The CDR3 sequence is 14 residues long. Germline V gene data show CDR1 as MNHNS and CDR2 as SASEGT. DNA of the CDR3: TGTGCCAGCAGTGAGGGGGGGTTCTCCTACGAGCAGTACTTC. It encodes CASSEGGFSYEQYF.

The chain combines TRBV14 with TRBJ1-1, with D uncertain. This CDR3 comprises 14 residues. The V and J ends lost 1 base and 1 base respectively, with 7 bases between them. Germline V CDR1 and CDR2: SGHDN, FVKESK. CDR3 nucleotide sequence: TGTGCCAGCAGCCAAGTCGAGGAGAACACTGAAGCTTTCTTT. Its translation: CASSQVEENTEAFF.

J is TRBJ2-5 and V is TRBV29-1, with TRBD1 matching over 12 bases. V lost 2 bases and J lost 9; bases outside the gene matches: 7. This CDR3 contains 14 residues. Germline CDR1 is SQVTM and CDR2 is ANQGSEA. CDR3 sequence (DNA): TGCAGCGTTGAAAAGGGACAGGGGGCATCTGCCCAGTACTTC. Its translation is CSVEKGQGASAQYF.

This chain joins TRBV6-2 or TRBV6-3 and TRBJ1-2; 8 bases align to TRBD1. The CDR3 runs 13 residues. Germline trimming cut 6 bases from V and 8 bases from J; bases unmatched to any gene: 8. CDR1 is MNHEY and CDR2 is SVGEGT in the germline V gene. CDR3 amino acids: CASSNSDRGGYTF. The CDR3 nucleotides read TGTGCCAGCAGCAACTCCGACAGGGGCGGCTACACCTTC.

The chain recombines TRBV30 with TRBJ1-4; D is uncertain. Trimming left V 0 bases short and J 7 bases short, with 18 bases between. The CDR3 sequence is 16 residues long. Germline-derived CDR1 and CDR2 are GTSNPN and SVGIG (reference sequence). The CDR3 loop is CAWSVRGSGGSEKLFF. The CDR3 bases are TGTGCCTGGAGTGTACGAGGGAGCGGTGGAAGTGAAAAACTGTTTTTT.

The CDR3 is CASSLSRVHEKLFF. The CDR3 nucleotides read TGTGCCAGCAGTTTATCCAGGGTTCATGAAAAACTGTTTTTT. The chain links TRBV27 to TRBJ1-4, with D perhaps matching TRBD1 (5 bases). V lost 0 bases and J lost 6, with 8 bases in between. The CDR3 runs 14 residues. The V gene's germline CDR1 is MNHEY and CDR2 SMNVEV (reference sequence). The entire variable domain, with the rest obtained from reference TRBV27 and TRBJ1-4, is as follows: EAQVTQNPRYLITVTGKKLTVTCSQNMNHEYMSWYRQDPGLGLRQIYYSMNVEVTDKGDVPEGYKVSRKEKRNFPLILESPSPNQTSLYFCASSLSRVHEKLFFGSGTQLSVL.

In this sample, this clone turned up once. V and J are TRBV19 and TRBJ2-1; 7 bases align to TRBD2. With V trimmed by 7 bases and J by 9 bases, 15 bases remained unmatched. This CDR3 region has 15 residues. Germline V gene sequence: CDR1 LNHDA, CDR2 SQIVND (reference sequence). The CDR3 DNA is TGTGCCAGTAACCTCGGGGGGATGTTTACAGGTGAGCAGTTCTTC. It encodes CASNLGGMFTGEQFF.

The chain carries TRBV10-1 and TRBJ2-3; 9 nucleotides align to TRBD1. The trim removed 7 bases at V and 2 bases at J, leaving 13 bases unmatched. The CDR3 spans 17 residues. Germline CDR1 is WNHNN and CDR2 is SYGVQD (reference sequence). CDR3 bases: TGCGCCAGCACAGACGACACAGGGGGCCGAAACACAGATACGCAGTATTTT. Its translation is CASTDDTGGRNTDTQYF.

The V and J genes are TRBV5-1 and TRBJ1-4, with 7 bases fitting TRBD1. The trim removed 7 bases at V and 8 bases at J, leaving 14 bases unmatched. Per the germline V gene, CDR1 is SGHRS and CDR2 is YFSETQ. CDR3 length: 15 amino acids. The CDR3 nucleotides read TGCGCCAGCTCCGAGCAGGGGGTAATTGGAGAAAAACTGTTTTTT. Protein product: CASSEQGVIGEKLFF. The full variable domain, in which reference TRBV5-1 and TRBJ1-4 provide the parts outside the CDR3, is KAGVTQTPRYLIKTRGQQVTLSCSPISGHRSVSWYQQTPGQGLQFLFEYFSETQRNKGNFPGRFSGRQFSNSRSEMNVSTLELGDSALYLCASSEQGVIGEKLFFGSGTQLSVL.

This chain joins TRBV5-1 and TRBJ1-2; TRBD1 aligns across 11 bases. The V gene end was trimmed by 3 bases and the J gene end by 10 bases; junction bases not matched to a gene: 11. CDR1 and CDR2 from the germline V gene are SGHRS and YFSETQ. The CDR3 covers 15 residues. The CDR3: CASSSTGTGGTAYTF. The DNA for the CDR3 is TGCGCCAGCAGCTCAACCGGGACAGGGGGAACTGCCTACACCTTC.

The chain carries TRBV7-8 and TRBJ2-2; D is perhaps TRBD2 (5 bases). The germline V gene encodes CDR1 SGHVS and CDR2 FQNEAQ. The V end was cut by 1 base, the J end by 3 bases, with 15 bases between. This CDR3 spans 17 amino acids. CDR3 bases: TGTGCCAGCAGCTTAGGAAGGGAGAAGTTATACACCGGGGAGCTGTTTTTT. Encoded protein: CASSLGREKLYTGELFF.

V is TRBV2 and J is TRBJ1-3, with TRBD1 matching 11 bases. The CDR3 contains 16 residues. The trim removed 6 bases at V and 4 bases at J, leaving 8 bases unmatched. Germline-derived CDR1 and CDR2 are SNHLY and FYNNEI. The CDR3: CASSRGQGASGNTIYF. The DNA for the CDR3 is TGTGCCAGCAGCCGAGGACAGGGGGCCTCGGGAAACACCATATATTTT.

This clone came up a few times. This chain links TRBV7-9 with TRBJ1-1, with D uncertain. The V gene lost 11 bases and the J gene lost 1 base, with 11 bases spanning the gap. This CDR3 has 12 residues. Per germline, CDR1 SEHNR and CDR2 FQNEAQ (reference sequence). CDR3 nucleotide sequence: TGTGCCTGCTACCGTTCGAACACTGAAGCTTTCTTT. This codes for CACYRSNTEAFF.

The V call is TRBV19, the J call TRBJ2-1, with 8 bases lining up with TRBD1. The V gene end was trimmed by 10 bases and the J gene end by 5 bases; junction bases not matched to a gene: 10. CDR1 is LNHDA, CDR2 SQIVND, per germline (reference sequence). The CDR3 covers 14 residues. The CDR3 sequence: CATKGQAHNNEQFF. CDR3 DNA sequence: TGTGCCACCAAGGGACAGGCCCACAACAATGAGCAGTTCTTC.

This chain uses TRBV19 with TRBJ1-2, with 8 bases lining up with TRBD1. This CDR3 region has 16 residues. V shed 6 bases and J 0 bases; nucleotides not matched to a gene: 9. In germline, CDR1 is LNHDA, CDR2 SQIVND (reference sequence). CDR3 DNA: TGTGCCAGTAGAGACAGGGGAGCGGCCTCTAACTATGGCTACACCTTC. It specifies CASRDRGAASNYGYTF.

This rearrangement joins TRBV6-5 to TRBJ1-5; a weak D match, TRBD1 (6 bases). V lost 3 bases and J 7 bases, leaving 16 bases between the germline ends. The germline V gene encodes CDR1 MNHEY and CDR2 SVGAGI. CDR3 size: 15 residues. CDR3 in amino acids: CASSYFAGEGQPQHF. The CDR3 nucleotides read TGTGCCAGCAGTTATTTTGCAGGGGAGGGGCAGCCCCAGCATTTT.

This clone was picked up one time. This chain links TRBV19 with TRBJ1-2, with D perhaps matching TRBD1 (5 bases). Trimming removed 9 bases from V and 4 bases from J, with 18 bases in between. The CDR3 covers 14 residues. Per the germline V gene, CDR1 is LNHDA and CDR2 is SQIVND (reference sequence). This CDR3 reads CASRGRGGTYGYTF. The CDR3 bases are TGTGCCAGCCGCGGGCGGGGGGGAACCTATGGCTACACCTTC.

The chain is built from TRBV9 and TRBJ1-2, with D hard to call. Trimming took 3 bases from V and 0 from J, leaving 9 bases between them. From germline, CDR1 is SGDLS and CDR2 YYNGEE. The CDR3 has 14 residues. The CDR3 sequence is CASSAAGSNYGYTF. The CDR3 nucleotides read TGTGCCAGCAGCGCAGCAGGATCTAACTATGGCTACACCTTC.

This clone has a handful of counts. The CDR3 DNA is TGTGCCAGCAGCAGAAGCGGGGCATCCTACAATGAGCAGTTCTTC. This gives the protein CASSRSGASYNEQFF. The V and J genes are TRBV11-2 and TRBJ2-1; TRBD2 aligns across 7 bases. Trimming removed 5 bases from V and 1 base from J; junction bases left unmatched: 5. CDR1 is SGHAT and CDR2 is FQNNGV in the germline V gene. The CDR3 covers 15 residues.

V is TRBV7-6 and J is TRBJ1-6; 8 nucleotides line up with TRBD1. Germline CDR1 is SGHVS and CDR2 is FNYEAQ. This CDR3 is built from 15 residues. V lost 4 bases to trimming and J lost 10 bases; unmatched junction nucleotides: 9. In DNA, the CDR3 is TGTGCCAGCAGCTCCGCGACAGGGGAAGGCTCACCCCTCCACTTT. Translating it yields CASSSATGEGSPLHF.

The chain joins TRBV27 to TRBJ1-3; TRBD1 might be the D (6 bases). The CDR3 has 15 amino acids. Trimming stripped 7 bases from V and 0 bases from J, with 13 bases between. Germline V gene lookup returns CDR1 MNHEY and CDR2 SMNVEV (reference sequence). The CDR3 DNA reads TGTGCCAGCAACCACTACAGGGTCTCTGGAAACACCATATATTTT. Protein product: CASNHYRVSGNTIYF.

The CDR3: CASSRRANTIYF. The DNA of the CDR3 is TGTGCCAGCAGCCGCCGAGCAAACACCATATATTTT. The rearrangement uses TRBV3-1 (or the pseudogene TRBV3-2) and TRBJ1-3, with D unclear. Germline-derived CDR1 and CDR2 are LGHDT and YNNKEL (reference sequence). V gave up 4 bases and J gave up 6 bases, with 7 bases separating them. This CDR3 spans 12 amino acids.

The genes are TRBV7-9 and TRBJ1-1; a possible D gene is TRBD1 (5 bases). Germline values: CDR1 SEHNR, CDR2 FQNEAQ (reference sequence). The V gene lost 2 bases and the J gene lost 4 bases, with 14 bases spanning the gap. This CDR3 is 15 amino acids long. The CDR3 sequence is CASSLRAQGGTEAFF. CDR3 coding DNA: TGTGCCAGCAGCTTAAGGGCGCAGGGAGGCACTGAAGCTTTCTTT.

The J gene is TRBJ1-2, the V gene TRBV7-8; perhaps TRBD1 as D (5 bases). The CDR3 has 15 residues. The germline V gene has CDR1 SGHVS and CDR2 FQNEAQ. The ends were cut back, 5 bases at V and 4 bases at J, with 17 bases in the middle. CDR3 DNA sequence: TGTGCCAGCAGCCCCATGGGGCGGACCTTCTATGGCTACACCTTC. Translated: CASSPMGRTFYGYTF.

V usage is TRBV5-6 and J usage is TRBJ1-6; D not certain. The CDR3 has 15 amino acids. The V end lost 2 bases, the J end lost 10 bases, and 16 bases lay between the germline ends. Germline V CDR1 and CDR2: SGHDT, YYEEEE. In nucleotides, the CDR3 is TGTGCCAGCAGCTTAGGCGCGGGTTTGGGATCACCCCTCCACTTT. The encoded protein is CASSLGAGLGSPLHF.

This clone is a singleton in its sample. This rearrangement joins TRBV4-1 to TRBJ1-2; 9 bases fit TRBD1. From germline, CDR1 is MGHRA and CDR2 YSYEKL. The length of the CDR3 is 17 residues. After removal of 0 bases from V and 4 bases from J, the junction contained 9 bases not matched to a gene. CDR3 amino acids: CASSQDSGTGSGYGYTF. The DNA for the CDR3 is TGCGCCAGCAGCCAAGACTCCGGGACAGGGAGCGGCTATGGCTACACCTTC.

This clone was picked up one time. This chain links TRBV4-1 with TRBJ1-3, with D perhaps matching TRBD1 (6 bases). V was cut by 1 base and J by 0 bases, with 22 bases left in between. Germline CDR1 MGHRA, CDR2 YSYEKL. The CDR3 sequence is 20 residues long. The CDR3: CASSQAAIWTDRSSGNTIYF. CDR3 sequence (DNA): TGCGCCAGCAGCCAAGCCGCTATCTGGACTGACAGGAGCTCTGGAAACACCATATATTTT.

This clone has ten or more counts. The rearrangement links TRBV12-5 to TRBJ1-1, with 7 bases that match TRBD1. After removal of 1 base from V and 2 bases from J, the junction contained 7 bases not matched to a gene. This CDR3 has 16 amino acids. Looked up from germline, CDR1 is LGHNT and CDR2 is FRNRAP. Here the CDR3 reads CASGLANRGYNTEAFF. DNA of the CDR3: TGTGCTAGTGGTTTGGCAAACAGGGGATACAACACTGAAGCTTTCTTT.